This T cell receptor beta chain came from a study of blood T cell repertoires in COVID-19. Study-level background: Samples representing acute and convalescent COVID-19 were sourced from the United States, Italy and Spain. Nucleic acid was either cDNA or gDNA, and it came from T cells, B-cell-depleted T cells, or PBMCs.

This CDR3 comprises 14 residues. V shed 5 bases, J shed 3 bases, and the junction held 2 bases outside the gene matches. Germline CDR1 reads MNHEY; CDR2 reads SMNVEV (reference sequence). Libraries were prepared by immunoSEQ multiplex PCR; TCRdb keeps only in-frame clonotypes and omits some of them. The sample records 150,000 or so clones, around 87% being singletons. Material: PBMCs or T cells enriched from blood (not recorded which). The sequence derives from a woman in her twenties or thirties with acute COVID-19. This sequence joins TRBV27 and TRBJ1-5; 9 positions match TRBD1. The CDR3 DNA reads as TGTGCCAGCAGTGGACAGGGGAACAATCAGCCCCAGCATTTT. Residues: CASSGQGNNQPQHF.